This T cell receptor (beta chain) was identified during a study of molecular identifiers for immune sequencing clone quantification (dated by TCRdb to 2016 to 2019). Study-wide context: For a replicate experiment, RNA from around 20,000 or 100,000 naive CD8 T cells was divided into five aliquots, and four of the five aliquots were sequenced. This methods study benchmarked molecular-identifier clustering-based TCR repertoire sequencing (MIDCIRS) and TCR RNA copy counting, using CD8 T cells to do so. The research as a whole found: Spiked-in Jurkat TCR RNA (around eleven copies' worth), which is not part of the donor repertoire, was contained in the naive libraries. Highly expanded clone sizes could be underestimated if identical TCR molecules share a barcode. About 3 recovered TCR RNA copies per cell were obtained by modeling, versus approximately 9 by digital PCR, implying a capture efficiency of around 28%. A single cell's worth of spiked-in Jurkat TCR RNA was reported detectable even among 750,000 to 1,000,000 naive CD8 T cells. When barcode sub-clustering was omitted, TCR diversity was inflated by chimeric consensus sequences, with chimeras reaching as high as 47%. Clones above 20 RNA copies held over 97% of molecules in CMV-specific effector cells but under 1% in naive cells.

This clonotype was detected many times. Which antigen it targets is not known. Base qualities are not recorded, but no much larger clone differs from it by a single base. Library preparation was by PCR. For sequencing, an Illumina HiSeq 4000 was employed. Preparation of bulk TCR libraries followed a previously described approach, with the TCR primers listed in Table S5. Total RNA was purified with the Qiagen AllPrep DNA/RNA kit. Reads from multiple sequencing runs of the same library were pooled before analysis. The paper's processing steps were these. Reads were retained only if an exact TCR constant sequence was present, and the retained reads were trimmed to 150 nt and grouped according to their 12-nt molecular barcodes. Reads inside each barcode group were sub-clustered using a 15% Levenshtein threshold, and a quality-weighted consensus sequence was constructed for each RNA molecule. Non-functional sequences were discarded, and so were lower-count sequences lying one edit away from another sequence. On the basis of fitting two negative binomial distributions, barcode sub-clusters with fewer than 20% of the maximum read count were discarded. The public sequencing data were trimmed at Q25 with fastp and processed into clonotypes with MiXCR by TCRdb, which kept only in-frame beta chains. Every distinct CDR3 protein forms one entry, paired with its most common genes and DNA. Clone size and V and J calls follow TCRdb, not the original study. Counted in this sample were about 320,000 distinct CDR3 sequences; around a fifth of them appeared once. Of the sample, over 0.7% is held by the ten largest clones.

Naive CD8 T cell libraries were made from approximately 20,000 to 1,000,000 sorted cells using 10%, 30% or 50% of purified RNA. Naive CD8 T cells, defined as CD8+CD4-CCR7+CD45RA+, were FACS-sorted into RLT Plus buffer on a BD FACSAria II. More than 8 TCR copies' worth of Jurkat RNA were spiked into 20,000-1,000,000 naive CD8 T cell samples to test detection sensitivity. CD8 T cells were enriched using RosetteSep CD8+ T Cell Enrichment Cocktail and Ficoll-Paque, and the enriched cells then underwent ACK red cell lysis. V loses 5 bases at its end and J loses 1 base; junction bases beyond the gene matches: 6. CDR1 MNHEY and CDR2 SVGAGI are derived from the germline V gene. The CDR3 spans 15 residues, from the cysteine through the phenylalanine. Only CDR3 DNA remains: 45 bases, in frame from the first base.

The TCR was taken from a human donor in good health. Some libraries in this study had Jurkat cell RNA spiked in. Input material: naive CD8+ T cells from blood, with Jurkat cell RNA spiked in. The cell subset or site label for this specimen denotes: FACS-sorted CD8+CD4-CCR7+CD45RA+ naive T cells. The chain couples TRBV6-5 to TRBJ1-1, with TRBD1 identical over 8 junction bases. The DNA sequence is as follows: TGTGCCAGCAGTCGAGGGACAGGAGAGAACACTGAAGCTTTCTTT. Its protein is CASSRGTGENTEAFF.